This T cell receptor (beta chain) is from a study of regulatory T cells in long-lasting Graves disease. Looking at the study overall: Graves' disease counted as persistent after over 5 years of antithyroid drugs with positive TSH receptor antibodies.

Arm-PCR with iRepertoire HTBI primers amplified the CDR3 regions for these TCR beta libraries. TCRdb analysed the multiplex PCR reads with MiXCR anew, one entry per CDR3 protein. The sample has 390,000 or so distinct CDR3 sequences, approximately 23% seen once. This clonotype was recorded at least ten times. What it binds is unknown. Described time point: persistent/refractory GD, antithyroid drugs over 5 years with positive TRAb. RNA isolated from PBMCs was used to make the TCR library. By American Thyroid Association guidelines, Graves' disease was diagnosed in the cohort. Patient provenance is recorded as an endocrinology department in Xi'an, China. Germline lookup yields CDR1 KGHDR and CDR2 SFDVKD. Trimming shortened V by 4 bases and J by 1 base, and 12 bases separated the two germline ends. The CDR3 runs to 15 residues. The study's findings and limits: Persistent disease favored TRBV28, TRBJ1-2 and TRBJ2-5.

The genes are TRBV24-1 and TRBJ2-5; D call uncertain. This sequence originates from a woman between 40 and 55 years old with Graves disease. The material sequenced was peripheral blood mononuclear cells (PBMCs), taken when the disease was refractory, from a patient treated with antithyroid drugs. The chain's CDR3 is CATSDSGKVQETQYF. CDR3 DNA sequence: TGTGCCACCAGTGACTCGGGTAAGGTCCAAGAGACCCAGTACTTC.